These 18 T cell receptor beta chains were sequenced from one sample in a study of blood T cell repertoires in COVID-19. TCRdb's copy holds only in-frame clones and misses some; the assay was immunoSEQ multiplex PCR. The profile shows around 160,000 clones, 75% to 90% of them singletons. Sequenced input: PBMCs or T cells enriched from blood (not recorded which). The receptor set was obtained from a woman in her fifties or sixties who had recovered from COVID-19.

The chain uses TRBV18 and TRBJ2-7; D is perhaps TRBD2 (6 bases). The V end lost 3 bases, the J end lost 2 bases, and 11 bases lay between the germline ends. The germline V gene has CDR1 KGHSH and CDR2 LQKENI. The CDR3 has 14 residues. CDR3 bases: TGTGCCAGCTCACCCGGGACTTTCACCTACGAGCAGTACTTC. It codes for CASSPGTFTYEQYF.

The chain combines TRBV3-1 (or the pseudogene TRBV3-2) with TRBJ1-2; D is uncertain. The CDR3 loop spans 15 amino acids. The germline V gene encodes CDR1 LGHDT and CDR2 YNNKEL (reference sequence). The V and J ends lost 0 bases and 4 bases respectively, with 12 bases between them. This CDR3 is CASSQDTSRGYGYTF. CDR3 bases: TGTGCCAGCAGCCAAGATACCTCTCGGGGCTATGGCTACACCTTC.

The chain has TRBV9 and TRBJ1-1; D unclear. The CDR3 contains 12 residues. From germline, CDR1 is SGDLS and CDR2 YYNGEE. Deletions cut 0 bases from V and 4 bases from J, with 4 bases between. CDR3 loop: CASSVVATEAFF. The CDR3 DNA follows: TGTGCCAGCAGCGTAGTGGCCACTGAAGCTTTCTTT. The variable domain in full, with the rest retrieved from reference TRBV9 and TRBJ1-1, is DSGVTQTPKHLITATGQRVTLRCSPRSGDLSVYWYQQSLDQGLQFLIQYYNGEERAKGNILERFSAQQFPDLHSELNLSSLELGDSALYFCASSVVATEAFFGQGTRLTVV.

The chain uses TRBV28 and TRBJ2-2, with a tentative D call TRBD1 (5 bases). CDR3 length: 19 residues. Trimming took 4 bases from V and 0 from J, leaving 21 bases between them. Germline lookup yields CDR1 MDHEN and CDR2 SYDVKM. Written as DNA, the CDR3 is TGTGCCAGCAGTTCCCCCCTCACTGGTAGGGGCTCGAACACCGGGGAGCTGTTTTTT. It translates to CASSSPLTGRGSNTGELFF.

This sequence joins TRBV28 and TRBJ1-5; D is ambiguous. The germline V and J ends were trimmed by 2 bases and 5 bases, with 13 bases remaining between them. The CDR3 is 15 residues long. Germline lookup yields CDR1 MDHEN and CDR2 SYDVKM. The CDR3 DNA reads as TGTGCCAGCAGTTTAGGTGGAGGTCGTGATCAGCCCCAGCATTTT. Its translation: CASSLGGGRDQPQHF.

This chain uses TRBV6-6 with TRBJ2-7; tentative D call: TRBD1 (6 bases). This CDR3 has 13 amino acids. V dropped 5 bases and J dropped 6 bases, with 14 bases sitting between them. Germline CDR1 is MNHNY and CDR2 is SVGAGI (reference sequence). CDR3 coding DNA: TGTGCCAGCAGTCCCCAGGGGAGTGGCGAGCAGTACTTC. It translates to CASSPQGSGEQYF.

Only a few counts were recorded for this clone. J is TRBJ2-2 and V is TRBV3-1 (or the pseudogene TRBV3-2); D gene uncertain. The CDR3 runs to 14 residues. CDR1 and CDR2 (germline): LGHDT, YNNKEL (reference sequence). Trimming removed 5 bases from V and 2 bases from J, with 9 bases in between. DNA for the CDR3: TGTGCCAGCAGCAATGTTATCAACACCGGGGAGCTGTTTTTT. As protein: CASSNVINTGELFF.

The chain uses TRBV25-1 and TRBJ1-4; D is undetermined. In germline, CDR1 is MGHDK, CDR2 SYGVNS. This CDR3 is built from 15 residues. Trimming shortened V by 6 bases and J by 3 bases, and 14 bases separated the two germline ends. This CDR3 reads CASRRASGANEKLFF. The CDR3 coding sequence is TGTGCCAGCAGACGCGCTAGCGGAGCTAATGAAAAACTGTTTTTT.

The J gene is TRBJ1-1, the V gene TRBV4-1; 10 bases line up with TRBD1. Germline values: CDR1 MGHRA, CDR2 YSYEKL. This CDR3 is built from 14 residues. V was pared by 2 bases and J by 10 bases, with 7 bases of the junction left unmatched. The CDR3 is CASSQLTGGGGAFF. CDR3 sequence (DNA): TGCGCCAGCAGCCAACTGACAGGGGGCGGAGGAGCTTTCTTT.

DNA of the CDR3: TGTGCTAGTGGCTTAGACAGGGGGCTGACCGGGGAGCTGTTTTTT. Residues: CASGLDRGLTGELFF. The chain is built from TRBV12-5 and TRBJ2-2, with 10 bases that match TRBD1. Germline V lookup: CDR1 LGHNT, CDR2 FRNRAP. The CDR3 has 15 residues. Losses at the gene ends were 6 bases for V and 5 bases for J; bases not matched to a gene: 6.

Concerning this clone itself: The germline gene is not matched at one end of the junction; a read error may be the cause. Here the CDR3 DNA reads TGCTCCTACAATGAGCAGTTCTTC. Its protein product is CSYNEQFF. The chain combines TRBV7-6 with TRBJ2-1; D remains unclear. The CDR3 has 8 residues. The germline V gene has CDR1 SGHVS and CDR2 FNYEAQ.

This chain uses TRBV11-2 with TRBJ2-7, with 9 bases matching TRBD1. The CDR3 runs to 16 residues. From germline, CDR1 is SGHAT and CDR2 FQNNGV. The junction had 12 bases not matched to a gene; V was cut back by 5 bases and J by 4 bases. The CDR3 region is CASSPGRGTGSYEQYF. The CDR3 DNA is TGTGCCAGCAGCCCCGGTCGGGGGACAGGGTCGTACGAGCAGTACTTC.

This chain uses TRBV7-9 with TRBJ2-7; tentatively, D is TRBD2 (5 bases). The ends were cut back, 1 base at V and 2 bases at J, with 12 bases in the middle. Germline V lookup: CDR1 SEHNR, CDR2 FQNEAQ (reference sequence). The CDR3 is 15 amino acids. CDR3: CASSLGENPTYEQYF. CDR3 nucleotide sequence: TGTGCCAGCAGCTTAGGGGAGAACCCAACCTACGAGCAGTACTTC. Supplemented by reference TRBV7-9 and TRBJ2-7, the full variable domain reads DTGVSQNPRHKITKRGQNVTFRCDPISEHNRLYWYRQTLGQGPEFLTYFQNEAQLEKSRLLSDRFSAERPKGSFSTLEIQRTEQGDSAMYLCASSLGENPTYEQYFGPGTRLTVT.

The chain recombines TRBV28 with TRBJ1-1; perhaps TRBD1 as D (6 bases). This CDR3 contains 14 residues. V was pared by 2 bases and J by 0 bases, with 7 bases between. CDR1 MDHEN and CDR2 SYDVKM come from the germline V gene. The CDR3 DNA is TGTGCCAGCAGTTTAACAGGGATGAACACTGAAGCTTTCTTT. Translation: CASSLTGMNTEAFF.

The chain uses TRBV6-1 and TRBJ2-6, with D perhaps matching TRBD1 (6 bases). CDR3 length: 13 residues. V was clipped by 9 bases and J by 1 base, with 7 bases between them. From germline, CDR1 is MNHNS and CDR2 SASEGT. CDR3 region: CASGTSGANVLTF. Here the CDR3 DNA reads TGTGCCAGTGGGACATCTGGGGCCAACGTCCTGACTTTC.

This rearrangement joins TRBV9 to TRBJ2-3, with TRBD2 matching 9 bases. CDR3 size: 16 residues. The ends lost 2 bases at V and 4 bases at J; junction bases unmatched: 8. Germline CDR1 SGDLS, CDR2 YYNGEE. CDR3 region: CASSVGLAGWADTQYF. The CDR3 DNA reads as TGTGCCAGCAGCGTGGGGCTAGCGGGATGGGCAGATACGCAGTATTTT.

This rearrangement joins TRBV6-6 to TRBJ1-6; possibly TRBD1 for D (5 bases). Trimming removed 2 bases from V and 10 bases from J, with 12 bases in between. Germline lookup yields CDR1 MNHNY and CDR2 SVGAGI (reference sequence). This CDR3 comprises 14 residues. Here the CDR3 reads CASSYSLGESPLHF. The CDR3 DNA reads TGTGCCAGCAGTTACAGTTTAGGGGAATCACCCCTCCACTTT.

This chain links TRBV12-3 or TRBV12-4 with TRBJ2-1; possibly TRBD1 for D (6 bases). This CDR3 spans 13 amino acids. Trimming took off 3 bases at V and 5 bases at J, with 8 bases between the two ends. CDR3 sequence: CASSFGTNNEQFF. The CDR3 nucleotides read TGTGCCAGCAGTTTCGGGACAAACAATGAGCAGTTCTTC.